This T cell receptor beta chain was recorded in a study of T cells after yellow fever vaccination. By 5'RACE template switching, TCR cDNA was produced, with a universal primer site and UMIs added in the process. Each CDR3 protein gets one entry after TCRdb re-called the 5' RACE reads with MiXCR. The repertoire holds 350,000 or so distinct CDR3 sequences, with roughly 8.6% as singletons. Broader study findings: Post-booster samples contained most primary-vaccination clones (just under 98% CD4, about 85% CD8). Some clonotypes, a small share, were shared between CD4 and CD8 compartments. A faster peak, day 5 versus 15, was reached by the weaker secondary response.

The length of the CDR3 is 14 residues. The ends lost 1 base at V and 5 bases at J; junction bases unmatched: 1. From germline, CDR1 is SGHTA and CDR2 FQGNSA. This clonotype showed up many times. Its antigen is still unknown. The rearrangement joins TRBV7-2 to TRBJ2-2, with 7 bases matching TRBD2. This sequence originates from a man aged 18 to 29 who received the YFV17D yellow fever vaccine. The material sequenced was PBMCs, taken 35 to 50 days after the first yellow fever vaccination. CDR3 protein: CASSLDGRTGELFF. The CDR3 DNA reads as TGTGCCAGCAGCTTAGACGGGAGGACCGGGGAGCTGTTTTTT.